The text below deals with one T cell receptor (beta chain). This clonotype was picked up a small number of times. Its antigen remains undetermined. Base qualities are not provided; no much larger clone lies one nucleotide away. Interpreted using the paper, the treatment or condition label stands for: in vitro stimulation with specific CMV peptide epitopes to enrich CMV-specific T cells. Sequencer: Illumina HiSeq 1500. Clones were called with MiXCR by TCRdb after fastp trimmed the public reads at Q25, and only in-frame beta chains were retained. Rows with one shared CDR3 protein collapse into an entry with the most common genes and DNA. The sample records 110,000 or so distinct CDR3 sequences, over 30% of which are singletons. The biggest ten clones account for roughly 40% of the sample. The data derive from a study of T cell repertoires in cytomegalovirus infection (dated by TCRdb to between 2019 and 2020). As for the study more broadly: Peptide stimulations targeted recently identified HLA-C-restricted CMV epitopes, whose presentation resists viral immunomodulation, together with well-studied HLA-B-restricted epitopes. The HLA type of each donor mattered for the analysis, because public TCR beta signatures pointed to carriage of CMV infection along with the matching HLA type. Study-level results and caveats: The ex vivo response was dominated by HLA-C-restricted CMV-specific TCR beta clonotypes, which also provided the single most frequent clonotype in two of eight donors. Carriers of CMV infection plus the relevant HLA type were discriminated by the cumulative frequency of public TCR beta family members in the study cohort and in an independent roughly 370-donor cohort.

Inclusive of the bounding cysteine and phenylalanine, the CDR3 is 15 residues long. The sequence is cut down to CDR3 DNA, 45 bases in frame from base 1. At the junction V is shortened by 0 bases and J by 1 base, with 9 bases in between. CDR1 and CDR2, looked up from the germline V gene, are MNHEY and SVGAGI. The clonotype comes from a human donor in good health (CMV status not recorded). Some clones in this sample may be carry-over from other donors' samples. The source material was CD8+ T cells from cultured PBMCs, sampled from culture after CMV antigen stimulation. The sequence is built from TRBV6-5 and TRBJ1-1, with the identity of the D gene unclear. The bases are TGTGCCAGCAGTTACTCTTCCAGTGGGAACACTGAAGCTTTCTTT. Translated, it reads CASSYSSSGNTEAFF.